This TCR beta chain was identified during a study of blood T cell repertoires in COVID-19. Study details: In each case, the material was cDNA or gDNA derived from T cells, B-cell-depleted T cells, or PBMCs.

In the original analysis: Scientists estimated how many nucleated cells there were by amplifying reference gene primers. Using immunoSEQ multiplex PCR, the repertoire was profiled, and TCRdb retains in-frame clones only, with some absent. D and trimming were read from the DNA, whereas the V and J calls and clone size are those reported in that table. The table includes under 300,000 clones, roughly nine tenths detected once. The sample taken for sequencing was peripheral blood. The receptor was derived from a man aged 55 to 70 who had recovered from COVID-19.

The chain's CDR3 is CASSSGGIYEQYF. In nucleotides, the CDR3 is TGTGCCAGCAGTTCCGGGGGAATCTACGAGCAGTACTTC. The rearrangement joins TRBV28 to TRBJ2-7; tentative D call: TRBD2 (6 bases). Germline CDR1 is MDHEN and CDR2 is SYDVKM. The CDR3 is 13 amino acids. V was shortened by 4 bases and J by 3 bases, with 10 bases between the two germline ends.